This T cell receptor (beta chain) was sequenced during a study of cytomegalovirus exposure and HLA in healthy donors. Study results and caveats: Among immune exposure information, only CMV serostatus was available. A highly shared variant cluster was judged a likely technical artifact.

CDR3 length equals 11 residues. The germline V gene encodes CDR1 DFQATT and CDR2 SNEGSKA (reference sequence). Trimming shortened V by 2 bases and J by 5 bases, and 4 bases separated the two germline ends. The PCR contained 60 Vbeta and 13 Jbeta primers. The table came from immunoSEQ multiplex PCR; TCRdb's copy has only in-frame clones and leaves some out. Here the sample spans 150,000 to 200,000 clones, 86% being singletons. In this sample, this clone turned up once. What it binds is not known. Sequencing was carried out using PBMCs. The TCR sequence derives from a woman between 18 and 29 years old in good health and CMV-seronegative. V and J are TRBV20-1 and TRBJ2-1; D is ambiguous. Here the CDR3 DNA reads TGCAGTGCTAGACCCGACAATGAGCAGTTCTTC. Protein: CSARPDNEQFF.